Shown below are 30 T cell receptor beta chains from a single sample sequenced in a study of blood T cell repertoires in COVID-19. Only in-frame clones appear in the TCRdb table, and some are missing; sequencing was by immunoSEQ multiplex PCR. Among about 170,000 clones listed, 65% to 85% were seen once. Sequencing was carried out using peripheral blood. The receptors shown here come from a man aged 65 to 85 with active or convalescent COVID-19.

This clone is a singleton in its sample. The chain uses TRBV19 and TRBJ2-5; 10 nucleotides align to TRBD1. The CDR3 length is 16 residues. Germline assignment: CDR1 LNHDA and CDR2 SQIVND (reference sequence). J lost 5 bases, V lost 5 bases, and 11 bases had no gene match. The CDR3: CASSYLGGQGMETQYF. CDR3 DNA: TGTGCCAGTAGTTATCTGGGGGGACAGGGGATGGAGACCCAGTACTTC.

V and J are TRBV5-1 and TRBJ2-7; TRBD1 might be the D (6 bases). V was clipped by 0 bases and J by 4 bases, with 8 bases between them. CDR1 SGHRS and CDR2 YFSETQ come from the germline V gene. CDR3 length: 13 amino acids. CDR3 region: CASSLGGPYEQYF. The CDR3 DNA follows: TGCGCCAGCAGCTTGGGGGGGCCTTACGAGCAGTACTTC. Full variable domain (missing parts from reference TRBV5-1 and TRBJ2-7): KAGVTQTPRYLIKTRGQQVTLSCSPISGHRSVSWYQQTPGQGLQFLFEYFSETQRNKGNFPGRFSGRQFSNSRSEMNVSTLELGDSALYLCASSLGGPYEQYFGPGTRLTVT.

This chain joins TRBV9 and TRBJ2-5; a possible D gene is TRBD2 (5 bases). Germline-derived CDR1 and CDR2 are SGDLS and YYNGEE. The CDR3 is 14 residues long. V lost 0 bases to trimming and J lost 4 bases, with 10 bases between them. Here the CDR3 reads CASSVASGPETQYF. The CDR3 DNA reads as TGTGCCAGCAGCGTAGCAAGCGGACCAGAGACCCAGTACTTC.

The chain has TRBV2 and TRBJ1-2, with D perhaps TRBD1 (5 bases). This CDR3 has 13 amino acids. The V end was cut by 1 base, the J end by 7 bases, with 10 bases between. The germline V gene has CDR1 SNHLY and CDR2 FYNNEI. The CDR3 here is CASSEDRLGGYTF. DNA of the CDR3: TGTGCCAGCAGTGAAGACAGGCTGGGTGGCTACACCTTC.

This rearrangement joins TRBV7-7 to TRBJ2-2; TRBD1 agrees at 11 bases. The length of the CDR3 is 17 residues. Germline CDR1 SSHAT, CDR2 FNYEAQ (reference sequence). Germline trimming cut 1 base from V and 4 bases from J; bases unmatched to any gene: 5. The CDR3 DNA follows: TGTGCCAGCAGCTTAGAGGGGGACAGGGGGAGCACCGGGGAGCTGTTTTTT. It yields the protein CASSLEGDRGSTGELFF.

The rearrangement links TRBV7-9 to TRBJ2-1, with D possibly TRBD2 on 6 matching bases. This CDR3 comprises 15 residues. V dropped 4 bases and J dropped 6 bases, with 16 bases sitting between them. Looked up from germline, CDR1 is SEHNR and CDR2 is FQNEAQ (reference sequence). The CDR3 bases are TGTGCCAGCAGCTCCTGGGTAAAGGGACTCAATGAGCAGTTCTTC. Its protein product is CASSSWVKGLNEQFF.

The V call is TRBV30, the J call TRBJ1-5; no firm D call. There are 13 residues in the CDR3. CDR1 and CDR2 (germline): GTSNPN, SVGIG (reference sequence). V lost 2 bases, J lost 0 bases, and 5 bases lay in between. The CDR3 DNA reads TGTGCCTGGAGTCACATTAGCAATCAGCCCCAGCATTTT. Translated, it gives CAWSHISNQPQHF.

The J gene is TRBJ1-4, the V gene TRBV28; no firm D call. The CDR3 totals 14 residues. Trimming pared 6 bases from V and 6 bases from J, leaving 14 bases between. From germline, CDR1 is MDHEN and CDR2 SYDVKM. The CDR3: CASSARHVHEKLFF. The CDR3 nucleotides are TGTGCCAGCAGCGCGCGACACGTTCATGAAAAACTGTTTTTT.

This chain joins TRBV28 and TRBJ1-4; D gene uncertain. Germline loops: CDR1 MDHEN, CDR2 SYDVKM. Trimming cost V 2 bases and J 6 bases, with 4 bases left between them. CDR3 length: 12 residues. The CDR3 DNA sequence: TGTGCCAGCAGTTTACGTTATGAAAAACTGTTTTTT. Encoded protein: CASSLRYEKLFF.

This chain connects TRBV14 to TRBJ2-1; a possible D gene is TRBD1 (5 bases). Per the germline V gene, CDR1 is SGHDN and CDR2 is FVKESK. The CDR3 totals 15 residues. Between the trimmed V and J ends, which lost 4 bases and 7 bases, there was a span of 17 bases. The CDR3 coding sequence is TGTGCCAGCAGCCCTTACCGGACATTGCCGAATGAGCAGTTCTTC. Its protein product is CASSPYRTLPNEQFF. Filled out from reference TRBV14 and TRBJ2-1, the complete variable domain reads EAGVTQFPSHSVIEKGQTVTLRCDPISGHDNLYWYRRVMGKEIKFLLHFVKESKQDESGMPNNRFLAERTGGTYSTLKVQPAELEDSGVYFCASSPYRTLPNEQFFGPGTRLTVL.

The chain carries TRBV7-2 and TRBJ1-2, with a weak D call TRBD1 (5 bases). Germline CDR1 reads SGHTA; CDR2 reads FQGNSA. The CDR3 sequence is 16 residues long. Trimming took 1 base from V and 2 from J, leaving 14 bases between them. The CDR3 bases are TGTGCCAGCAGCTTAGTAGCAGGGTCTCGGAACTATGGCTACACCTTC. Translated, it gives CASSLVAGSRNYGYTF.

The chain joins TRBV5-1 to TRBJ2-5; 9 bases match TRBD2. J was trimmed by 5 bases and V by 4 bases; bases with no gene match: 9. This CDR3 is 15 amino acids long. CDR1 and CDR2 from the germline V gene are SGHRS and YFSETQ. In DNA, the CDR3 is TGCGCCAGCAGCCCTAGGTTTAGCGGGAGTGAGACCCAGTACTTC. Amino acid sequence: CASSPRFSGSETQYF.

The V gene is TRBV6-5, the J gene TRBJ1-2, with TRBD1 identical over 8 bases. Germline CDR1 reads MNHEY; CDR2 reads SVGAGI. V shed 2 bases, J shed 4 bases, and the junction held 3 bases outside the gene matches. This CDR3 spans 14 amino acids. This CDR3 is CASSYRTGPYGYTF. CDR3 nucleotides: TGTGCCAGCAGTTACCGGACAGGGCCCTATGGCTACACCTTC.

This rearrangement joins TRBV7-9 to TRBJ1-1; TRBD1 is a possible D gene (6 bases). There are 14 residues in the CDR3. Germline CDR1 is SEHNR and CDR2 is FQNEAQ (reference sequence). Trimming removed 3 bases at V and 4 bases at J, with 12 bases between. The DNA for the CDR3 is TGTGCCAGCAGCTTCCAGACAGGACCCACTGAAGCTTTCTTT. Translated: CASSFQTGPTEAFF. Using reference TRBV7-9 and TRBJ1-1 for the parts outside the CDR3, the full variable domain is DTGVSQNPRHKITKRGQNVTFRCDPISEHNRLYWYRQTLGQGPEFLTYFQNEAQLEKSRLLSDRFSAERPKGSFSTLEIQRTEQGDSAMYLCASSFQTGPTEAFFGQGTRLTVV.

The CDR3 DNA follows: TGTGCCAGCAGCAAACTAGCGGGAGGGCCCTCGGGAAACATTCAGTACTTC. This encodes CASSKLAGGPSGNIQYF. The rearrangement uses TRBV9 and TRBJ2-4; 13 bases are a match to TRBD2. Looked up from germline, CDR1 is SGDLS and CDR2 is YYNGEE. The CDR3 is 17 residues long. V dropped 4 bases and J dropped 6; count of bases not matched to a gene: 10.

This chain links TRBV5-1 with TRBJ2-5, with TRBD2 identical over 13 bases. In germline, CDR1 is SGHRS, CDR2 YFSETQ. Trimming removed 4 bases from V and 2 bases from J; junction bases left unmatched: 14. The CDR3 spans 19 residues. The DNA of the CDR3 is TGCGCCAGCAGCAGAGGACTAGCGGGAGTCCCCACGACGCAAGAGACCCAGTACTTC. Its protein product is CASSRGLAGVPTTQETQYF.

The rearrangement joins TRBV29-1 to TRBJ2-1; 10 bases line up with TRBD2. With 6 bases clipped from V and 4 bases from J, the junction kept 9 bases outside the gene matches. This CDR3 is 15 amino acids long. Germline CDR1 reads SQVTM; CDR2 reads ANQGSEA. The chain's CDR3 is CSVRPLAGVYNEQFF. The CDR3 nucleotides are TGCAGCGTCAGGCCTCTAGCGGGGGTATACAATGAGCAGTTCTTC.

This chain links TRBV7-2 with TRBJ2-1, with D possibly TRBD2 on 6 matching bases. Germline CDR1 SGHTA, CDR2 FQGNSA. The length of the CDR3 is 14 residues. V was clipped by 5 bases and J by 7 bases, with 15 bases between them. CDR3 coding DNA: TGTGCCAGCAGCCTTCGGGGGACGGCAAATGAGCAGTTCTTC. This codes for CASSLRGTANEQFF.

This sequence joins TRBV24-1 and TRBJ2-1, with 12 bases that match TRBD2. CDR3 length equals 16 residues. Germline CDR1 and CDR2: KGHDR and SFDVKD. V was clipped by 3 bases and J by 7 bases; unmatched bases: 6. CDR3 protein: CATSDATSGGWNEQFF. The CDR3, as DNA: TGTGCCACCAGTGATGCTACTAGCGGGGGGTGGAATGAGCAGTTCTTC.

This clone was seen only a few times. The V gene is TRBV7-9, the J gene TRBJ2-1; TRBD1 agrees at 9 bases. V dropped 5 bases and J dropped 5; count of bases not matched to a gene: 4. The CDR3 has 14 residues. CDR1 SEHNR and CDR2 FQNEAQ come from the germline V gene (reference sequence). The CDR3 is CASSKGQGNNEQFF. CDR3 DNA sequence: TGTGCCAGCAGCAAGGGACAGGGAAACAATGAGCAGTTCTTC.

The chain joins TRBV9 to TRBJ2-3; possible D gene TRBD2, 5 bases. The CDR3 covers 14 residues. Germline V gene sequence: CDR1 SGDLS, CDR2 YYNGEE. Trimming left V 0 bases short and J 5 bases short, with 10 bases between. The DNA of the CDR3 is TGTGCCAGCAGCGTAGACGGAGGTGTAGATACGCAGTATTTT. Its protein is CASSVDGGVDTQYF.

Ten or more counts support this clone. The chain joins TRBV3-1 (or the pseudogene TRBV3-2) to TRBJ1-1; D gene unclear. The CDR3 runs to 13 residues. Germline values: CDR1 LGHDT, CDR2 YNNKEL (reference sequence). Trimming left V 6 bases short and J 1 base short, with 9 bases between. The CDR3 nucleotides are TGTGCCAGCAGTGCTATTGGGAACACTGAAGCTTTCTTT. Encoded protein: CASSAIGNTEAFF.

The genes are TRBV2 and TRBJ1-5; a possible D gene is TRBD1 (6 bases). Between the trimmed V and J ends, which lost 5 bases and 3 bases, there was a span of 17 bases. The CDR3 loop spans 16 amino acids. In germline, CDR1 is SNHLY, CDR2 FYNNEI. CDR3 nucleotides: TGTGCCAGCAGTAACCAAGGGGGGGGACTCAATCAGCCCCAGCATTTT. It yields the protein CASSNQGGGLNQPQHF.

Turning to this clone: At the DNA level, this CDR3 is encoded by other sequences in the same sample as well. V and J are TRBV5-1 and TRBJ2-5, with TRBD2 as a possible D gene (6 bases). There are 13 residues in the CDR3. CDR1 and CDR2 (germline): SGHRS, YFSETQ. Trimming removed 4 bases from V and 4 bases from J, with 11 bases in between. CDR3 in DNA: TGCGCCAGCAGCGGCCAGGGAGGAGAGACCCAGTACTTC. This encodes CASSGQGGETQYF.

With regard to this clone: The sample carries other DNA sequences with the same CDR3. The gene calls are TRBV11-2 and TRBJ1-2; perhaps TRBD1 as D (5 bases). This CDR3 has 15 amino acids. Between the trimmed V and J ends, which lost 1 base and 5 bases, there was a span of 14 bases. Looked up from germline, CDR1 is SGHAT and CDR2 is FQNNGV. CDR3 sequence: CASSLGGVGPYGYTF. CDR3 nucleotides: TGTGCCAGCAGCTTAGGGGGGGTGGGGCCTTATGGCTACACCTTC.

The CDR3 here is CASSVVPSDNEQFF. CDR3 bases: TGTGCCAGCAGCGTGGTGCCCAGCGACAATGAGCAGTTCTTC. The V and J genes are TRBV9 and TRBJ2-1, with D unclear. Germline V gene sequence: CDR1 SGDLS, CDR2 YYNGEE. With 2 bases removed from V and 5 bases from J, the gap between germline ends came to 11 bases. The CDR3 is 14 residues long. Full variable domain (remainder filled in from reference TRBV9 and TRBJ2-1): DSGVTQTPKHLITATGQRVTLRCSPRSGDLSVYWYQQSLDQGLQFLIQYYNGEERAKGNILERFSAQQFPDLHSELNLSSLELGDSALYFCASSVVPSDNEQFFGPGTRLTVL.

This clone was seen only a few times. The chain carries TRBV28 and TRBJ1-1; D unclear. CDR3 length: 13 residues. V was trimmed by 5 bases and J by 1 base, leaving 8 bases between them. Germline loops: CDR1 MDHEN, CDR2 SYDVKM. The CDR3 DNA reads TGTGCCAGCAGTCCCCTCAGGAACACTGAAGCTTTCTTT. This sequence encodes CASSPLRNTEAFF.

The rearrangement links TRBV7-9 to TRBJ2-1; D remains unclear. Germline V gene sequence: CDR1 SEHNR, CDR2 FQNEAQ (reference sequence). The CDR3 has 16 residues. Trimming took 1 base from V and 0 from J, leaving 10 bases between them. The CDR3 bases are TGTGCCAGCAGCTTAGTGGCCAGTCGCTCCTACAATGAGCAGTTCTTC. Its protein is CASSLVASRSYNEQFF.

A note on this clone: An end of the junction differs from the germline gene, which may be a read error. The chain joins TRBV7-7 to TRBJ2-1; 10 bases agree with TRBD2. Per the germline V gene, CDR1 is SSHAT and CDR2 is FNYEAQ (reference sequence). The CDR3 covers 18 residues. CDR3 residues: CASSLVPMWTSGNNEQFF. The CDR3 nucleotides read TGTGCTAGCAGCTTAGTCCCGATGTGGACTAGCGGAAACAATGAGCAGTTCTTC.

The V gene is TRBV20-1, the J gene TRBJ2-7; 7 bases match TRBD2. This CDR3 is built from 11 residues. CDR1 and CDR2 (germline): DFQATT, SNEGSKA (reference sequence). The CDR3 region is CSGTTAYEQYF. CDR3 in DNA: TGCAGCGGGACTACAGCCTACGAGCAGTACTTC.